This TCR beta chain was found in a study of blood T cell repertoires in COVID-19 (TCRdb year 2020). Regarding the research as a whole: Collaborator samples came from the United States, Italy and Spain and covered acute and convalescent phases of COVID-19. The material from the prospective study consisted of cDNA or gDNA derived from T cells, B-cell-depleted T cells, or PBMCs. Deeply sampled blood TCRbeta repertoires from subjects exposed to, actively infected with, or recovered from COVID-19 were included in the dataset. A freely available public database, intended as a resource for researchers studying the immune response to SARS-CoV-2, is where the repertoires were released. The samples were drawn from the first 160 participants of the ongoing ImmuneRACE study and from 950 to 1,500 subjects provided by 6 global collaborators. A de-identified subject ID, COVID-19 status, age in years and sex were almost always included in the sample metadata. HLA class I and class II types, where available, came from metadata supplied by the sample provider rather than from assay-based typing.

V is pared back by 1 base and J by 2 bases, with 8 bases lying between the germline termini. CDR1 and CDR2 are read off the germline V gene as SGHAT and FQNNGV. The CDR3 spans 14 residues, from the cysteine through the phenylalanine. The read is trimmed to its CDR3 DNA, 42 bases read in frame from base 1. Study-level results and caveats: How much clinical and demographic metadata was included differed by source and by participant, and the metadata was provided uncurated.

The immunoSEQ Assay, a bias-controlled multiplex PCR, was used to amplify TCRbeta CDR3 regions from genomic DNA. As for the authors' bioinformatics: The number of nucleated cells in each sample was estimated from the amplification of reference gene primers within the assay. Sequence reads were collapsed and filtered to measure the absolute abundance of every unique TCRbeta CDR3 rearrangement. For each sample, productive Simpson clonality was calculated by taking the square root of Simpson's diversity index across productive rearrangements. TCRdb mirrors the immuneACCESS table, restricted to in-frame sequences. Some clones are absent from its copies; in checked studies, under half trace to an unresolved V gene, and the reason for the others is unknown. V and J calls and clone size follow that table, whereas D and trimming were derived from the DNA. The sample table records about 15,000 clones; over 75% of these occur just once. About 14% of the sample rests with the top ten.

Collaborating institutions collected whole blood in K2EDTA tubes following their own protocols. For TCRbeta analysis, collaborators shipped samples in one of three forms: frozen whole blood, isolated PBMCs, or DNA extracted from either of those sample types. Turning to this clone: It has no known antigen specificity. No much larger clonotype is one base removed from it; base qualities were not supplied.

The sample taken for sequencing was peripheral blood. This receptor chain uses TRBV11-2 and TRBJ1-1, with the D gene too uncertain to name. This clonotype was sampled from a human donor in a cohort sampled during active COVID-19. The nucleotide sequence is TGTGCCAGCAGCTTAGGGTACGGTAACACTGAAGCTTTCTTT. It translates to CASSLGYGNTEAFF.